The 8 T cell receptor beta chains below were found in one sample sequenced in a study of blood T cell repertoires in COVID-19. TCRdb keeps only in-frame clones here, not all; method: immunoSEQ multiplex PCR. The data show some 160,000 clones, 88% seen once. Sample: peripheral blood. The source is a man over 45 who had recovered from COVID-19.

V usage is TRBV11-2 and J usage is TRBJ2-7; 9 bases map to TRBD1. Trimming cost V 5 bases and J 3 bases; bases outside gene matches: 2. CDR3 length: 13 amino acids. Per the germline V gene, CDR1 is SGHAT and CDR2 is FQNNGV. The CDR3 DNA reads TGTGCCAGCAGCCAGGACAGGGGCTACGAGCAGTACTTC. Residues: CASSQDRGYEQYF.

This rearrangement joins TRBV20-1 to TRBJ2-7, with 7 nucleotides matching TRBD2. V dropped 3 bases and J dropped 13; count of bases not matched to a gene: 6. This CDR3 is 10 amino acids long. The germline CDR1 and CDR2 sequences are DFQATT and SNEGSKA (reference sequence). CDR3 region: CSARGGDRYF. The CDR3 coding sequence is TGCAGTGCTAGGGGAGGGGACCGTTACTTC.

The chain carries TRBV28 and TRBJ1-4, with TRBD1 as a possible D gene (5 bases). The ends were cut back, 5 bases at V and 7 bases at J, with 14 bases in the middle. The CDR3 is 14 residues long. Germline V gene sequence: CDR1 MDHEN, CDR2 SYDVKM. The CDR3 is CASSTFQGGEKLFF. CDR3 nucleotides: TGTGCCAGCAGTACATTTCAGGGAGGTGAAAAACTGTTTTTT.

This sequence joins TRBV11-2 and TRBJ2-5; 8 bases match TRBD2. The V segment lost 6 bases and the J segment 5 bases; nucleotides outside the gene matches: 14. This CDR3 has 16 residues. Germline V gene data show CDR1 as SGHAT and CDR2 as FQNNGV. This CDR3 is CASRRTQRELGETQYF. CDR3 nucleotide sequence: TGTGCCAGCAGGCGGACCCAGCGGGAGTTGGGGGAGACCCAGTACTTC.

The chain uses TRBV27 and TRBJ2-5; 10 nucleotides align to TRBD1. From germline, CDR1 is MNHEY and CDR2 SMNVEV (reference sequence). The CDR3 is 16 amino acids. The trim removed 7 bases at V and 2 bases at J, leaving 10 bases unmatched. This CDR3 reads CASTPTGQGFQETQYF. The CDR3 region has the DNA TGTGCCAGCACCCCCACGGGACAGGGGTTTCAAGAGACCCAGTACTTC.

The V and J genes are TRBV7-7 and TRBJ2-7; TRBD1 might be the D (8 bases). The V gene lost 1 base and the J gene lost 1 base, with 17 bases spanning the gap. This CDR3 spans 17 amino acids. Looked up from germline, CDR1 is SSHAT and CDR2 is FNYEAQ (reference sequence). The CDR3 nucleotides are TGTGCCAGCAGCTTAGGCTTCGGGGGGACAGGTTCCTACGAGCAGTACTTC. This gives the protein CASSLGFGGTGSYEQYF.

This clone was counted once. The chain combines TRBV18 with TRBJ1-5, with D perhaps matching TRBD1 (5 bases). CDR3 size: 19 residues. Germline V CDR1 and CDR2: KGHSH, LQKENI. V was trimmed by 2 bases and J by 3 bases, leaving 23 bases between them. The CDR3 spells CASSPWQGSRLINNQPQHF. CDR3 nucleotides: TGTGCCAGCTCACCATGGCAGGGTAGTCGTTTGATAAACAATCAGCCCCAGCATTTT.

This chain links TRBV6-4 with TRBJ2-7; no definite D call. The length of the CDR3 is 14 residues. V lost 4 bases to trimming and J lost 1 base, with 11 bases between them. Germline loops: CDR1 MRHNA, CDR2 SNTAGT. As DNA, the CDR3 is TGTGCCAGCAGTGTCGTCTACGGGTCCTACGAGCAGTACTTC. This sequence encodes CASSVVYGSYEQYF.